This entry features one TCR beta chain sequence. Antigen: not known. Germline V gene sequence: CDR1 MNHNY, CDR2 SVGAGI (reference sequence). V lost 0 bases, J lost 6 bases, and 11 bases lay in between. This CDR3 comprises 15 residues. Data came from immunoSEQ multiplex PCR; TCRdb stores just in-frame clones and leaves some out. The sample lists roughly 24,000 clones, 65% to 85% occurring once. This record belongs to a study of T cells in localized non-small cell lung cancer. General observations from the study: Adjacent lung held a median 57 of the top 100 tumor clones. Heterogeneity remains possible because sequencing was limited to only one tumor region. Maximal T cell clonality occurred in uninvolved adjacent lung, with tumor ranking below it.

This rearrangement joins TRBV6-6 to TRBJ2-2; possibly TRBD2 for D (5 bases). The source of this sequence is a man between 40 and 75 years old with stage III squamous cell lung carcinoma. Sequencing used peripheral blood, obtained before any cancer treatment. CDR3 in amino acids: CASSYSSGGAGELFF. Written as DNA, the CDR3 is TGTGCCAGCAGTTACTCGAGCGGTGGGGCCGGGGAGCTGTTTTTT.